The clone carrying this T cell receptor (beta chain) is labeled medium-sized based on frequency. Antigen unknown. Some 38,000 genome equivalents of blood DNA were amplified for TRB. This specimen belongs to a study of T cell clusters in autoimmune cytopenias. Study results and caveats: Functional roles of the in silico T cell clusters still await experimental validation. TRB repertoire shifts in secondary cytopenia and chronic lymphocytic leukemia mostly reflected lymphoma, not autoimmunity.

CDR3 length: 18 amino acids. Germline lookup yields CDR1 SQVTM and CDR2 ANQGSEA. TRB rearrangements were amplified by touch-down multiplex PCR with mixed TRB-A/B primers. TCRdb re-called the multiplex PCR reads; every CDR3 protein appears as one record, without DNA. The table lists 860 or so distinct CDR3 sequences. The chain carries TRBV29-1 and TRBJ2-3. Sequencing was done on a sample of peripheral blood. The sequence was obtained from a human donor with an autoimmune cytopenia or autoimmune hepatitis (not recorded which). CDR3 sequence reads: CSVALGGFSSTSTDTQYF.